This TCR beta chain is drawn from a study of shared clonotypes between healthy human individuals (TCRdb year 2020). For context, the study as a whole: The cohort comprised a couple of women and three men aged 18 to 49 years. For each donor, three plates each were used for CD4 naive and CD4 memory, two plates were used for CD8 naive, and one plate was used for CD8 memory. Leukapheresis yielded between about 0.85 and 10 billion PBMCs per donor. To increase sequencing depth and limit assay-specific biases, TCR repertoire library preparation and sequencing were carried out by different laboratories using diverse techniques. To estimate repertoire size and how much clonotype sharing occurs between individuals, the study deeply sequenced the blood TCR repertoires of roughly 5 healthy adults. Here is what the overall study found, with its caveats: Compared with non-shared clonotypes, clonotypes shared by all four sorted-subset donors had higher generation probabilities. Estimated clonotype richness was generally larger for naive than for memory subsets. The small number of donors limited the genetic and exposure-history diversity represented. Across a handful of donors, 5% to 6% of naive CD4, approximately 4% of naive CD8, 2% to 2.5% of memory CD4, and approximately 0.4% of memory CD8 clonotypes were shared. Pairwise subsampling indicated that sequencing depth was expected to affect the degree of clonotype sharing among donors. Sampling was limited to blood, and TCR repertoires in tissue likely differ from TCR repertoires in blood. Incomplete sequencing was indicated by rarefaction of sorted-subset datasets, despite the large sequencing depth.

CD8 naive samples were CD45RO-negative cells positively selected for CCR7, giving a CD45RA+CCR7+ population that excluded TemRA cells. Healthy HIV-negative adults with no recently reported acute infections or vaccinations were included as donors. All donors were Caucasian adults living in Nashville, Tennessee, USA. After blood collection by leukapheresis, PBMCs were isolated using Ficoll-Histopaque density gradient centrifugation and then cryopreserved in the vapor phase of liquid nitrogen. Analytical flow cytometry was used to check the purity and quantity of each magnetically sorted T cell population. Genomic DNA was isolated from every sorted fraction and measured by UV absorbance on a Nanodrop 2000c. Notes on this clone: Its antigen specificity is not known. No clone much larger than this one lies a single base away; base qualities are absent.

TCR CDR3 regions were amplified from genomic DNA by multiplex PCR using the deep immunoSEQ assay. Genomic DNA extracted from each cell subset was distributed evenly over all wells of several immunoSEQ 96-well plates, and each plate served as one replicate. For sorted subsets, about 200 ng genomic DNA, equal to some 28,000 T cell genomes, was loaded into each replicate PCR. The purified libraries were quantified using a Qubit 3.0 fluorometer, sized with a Bioanalyzer 2100, and then quantified again using the KAPA Library Quantification kit. Every immunoSEQ 96-well plate was sequenced on a dedicated single-read 150-cycle Illumina NextSeq 550 flow cell. In the original analysis: Because the immunoSEQ output held only junctional sequences and lacked quality scores, the filtering could not match the filtering applied to full-length reads. To assign V/J genes and CDR3, sequences were annotated against IMGT germline references using PyIR, a Python wrapper for IgBLAST v1.9. Any read was removed if the V/J assignment was weak (E-value above 1e-6), the CDR3 was missing, or the read contained stop codons, out-of-frame junctions, or ambiguous translated residues. V3J clonotypes were defined as sequences sharing an identical inferred V gene, J gene, and CDR3 amino acid sequence. Percentage overlap between repertoires was calculated by dividing the number of shared unique clonotypes by the size of the smaller repertoire. Richness of each repertoire was evaluated using RTK rarefaction, the Chao1 estimator, and Recon v2.1 estimates of unobserved clonotypes. For all TCRbeta clonotypes obtained by the gDNA method from a handful of donors, generation probabilities were computed with OLGA. The source is immuneACCESS, and TCRdb retained only in-frame sequences with V and J called. Part of the clones is not carried over; for the studies checked, unresolved V genes explain less than half of this, and the remainder is unexplained. D and trimming come from the DNA, and the V and J calls and clone size come from that table. This sample holds 2 million to 2.5 million clones; about 94% were observed only once. The ten largest make up 1.1% of the sample.

The V end loses 0 bases and the J end loses 1 base, and a stretch of 10 bases separates them. CDR1 SGHNT and CDR2 YYREEE were looked up in the germline V gene (reference sequence). CDR3 length: 15 amino acids, cysteine to phenylalanine. CDR3 DNA only is kept here, 45 bases in frame from base 1. The TCR sequence derives from a man between 18 and 35 years old in good health. Rearrangement joined TRBV5-4 to TRBJ1-1; the D gene cannot be named for sure. Sequenced: naive CD8+ T cells sorted from blood. The cell subset or site label here, explained by the study, means: CD45RA+CCR7+. The CDR3 has the sequence CASSLDPSGNTEAFF. The bases are TGTGCCAGCAGCTTGGACCCGTCAGGGAACACTGAAGCTTTCTTT.